Sequencing of this T cell receptor (beta chain) was carried out in a study of blood T cell repertoires in COVID-19. For the study at large: T cells, B-cell-depleted T cells, or PBMCs supplied cDNA or gDNA.

Patients at the Seattle site were enrolled during active infection and followed longitudinally. TCRdb keeps only in-frame clones here, not all; method: immunoSEQ multiplex PCR. The profile shows 150,000 to 200,000 clones, about 86% of them singletons. CDR1 MNHEY and CDR2 SVGAGI come from the germline V gene. This CDR3 comprises 16 residues. V shed 4 bases and J 7 bases; nucleotides not matched to a gene: 14. The chain couples TRBV6-5 to TRBJ2-7, with 9 bases aligning to TRBD2. The sequenced sample was peripheral blood. The clonotype was recovered from a woman in her 70s with COVID-19, enrolled during active disease. The CDR3 nucleotides read TGTGCCAGCAGTTCTTCCTTAGCGGGAGCCGCGCGAGAGCAGTACTTC. This codes for CASSSSLAGAAREQYF.